The clone carrying this T cell receptor (beta chain) was seen a single time. Libraries were prepared by immunoSEQ multiplex PCR; TCRdb keeps only in-frame clonotypes and omits some of them. The sample consists of about 84,000 clones, 90% to 95% of them appearing once. The entry originates in a study of OX40 agonist ivuxolimab in advanced cancers. V was trimmed by 4 bases and J by 8 bases, leaving 19 bases between them. The CDR3 consists of 15 residues. CDR1 SGHRS and CDR2 YFSETQ come from the germline V gene. The sequences come from CD4+ or CD8+ T cells sorted from blood, collected in a trial of the OX40 agonist ivuxolimab. This TCR was sampled from an adult with an advanced solid tumor such as melanoma, head and neck, liver or kidney cancer. The chain uses TRBV5-1 and TRBJ2-1; either TRBD1 or TRBD2 may fit D (6 bases each). The CDR3 nucleotides read TGCGCCAGCAGCCGAACAGGGACTCCCATGGATGAGCAGTTCTTC. This sequence encodes CASSRTGTPMDEQFF.